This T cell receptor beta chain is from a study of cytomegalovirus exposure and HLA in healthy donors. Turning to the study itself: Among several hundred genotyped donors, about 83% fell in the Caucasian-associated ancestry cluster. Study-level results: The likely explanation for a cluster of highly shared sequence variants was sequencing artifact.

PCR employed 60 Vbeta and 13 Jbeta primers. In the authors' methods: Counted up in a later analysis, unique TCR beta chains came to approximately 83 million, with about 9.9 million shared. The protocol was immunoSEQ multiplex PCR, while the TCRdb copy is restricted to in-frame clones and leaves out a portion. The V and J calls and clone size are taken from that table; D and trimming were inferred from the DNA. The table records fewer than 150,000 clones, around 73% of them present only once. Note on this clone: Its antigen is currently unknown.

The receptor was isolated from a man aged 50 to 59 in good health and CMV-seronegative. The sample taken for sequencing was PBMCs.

The CDR3 DNA reads TGTGCCAGCTCACCACCGGTAGCATCTAGCACAGATACGCAGTATTTT. Translating it yields CASSPPVASSTDTQYF. The rearrangement uses TRBV18 and TRBJ2-3, with D hard to call. Trimming removed 0 bases from V and 0 bases from J, with 10 bases in between. The CDR3 loop spans 16 amino acids. In germline, CDR1 is KGHSH, CDR2 LQKENI.